This T cell receptor beta chain was identified during a study of CD8+CD57+ T cells in acquired aplastic anemia. This clonotype was observed at least ten times. Patients chosen for sequencing had CD8+CD57+ cells that had expanded, as shown by flow cytometry. Genomic DNA templated the TCR beta VDJ and CDR3 profiling. TCRdb used MiXCR to reprocess the reads, holding one entry per CDR3 protein. This sample carries roughly 240,000 distinct CDR3 sequences, roughly half of them seen once, and the ten largest clones take 7.8%. The CDR3 extends over 15 amino acids. CDR1 and CDR2 (germline): SGHDT, YYEEEE. Trimming took 3 bases from V and 4 from J; bases not matched to a gene: 5.

The chain recombines TRBV5-6 with TRBJ2-1; 9 nucleotides align to TRBD2. This sequence was found in a human donor with aplastic anemia. Sequencing was done on a sample of sorted CD4+, CD8+, or CD8+CD57+ T cells (not recorded which) from PBMCs. This CDR3 reads CASSSSGGQYNEQFF. For the CDR3, the DNA is TGTGCCAGCAGCTCCAGCGGGGGGCAATACAATGAGCAGTTCTTC.